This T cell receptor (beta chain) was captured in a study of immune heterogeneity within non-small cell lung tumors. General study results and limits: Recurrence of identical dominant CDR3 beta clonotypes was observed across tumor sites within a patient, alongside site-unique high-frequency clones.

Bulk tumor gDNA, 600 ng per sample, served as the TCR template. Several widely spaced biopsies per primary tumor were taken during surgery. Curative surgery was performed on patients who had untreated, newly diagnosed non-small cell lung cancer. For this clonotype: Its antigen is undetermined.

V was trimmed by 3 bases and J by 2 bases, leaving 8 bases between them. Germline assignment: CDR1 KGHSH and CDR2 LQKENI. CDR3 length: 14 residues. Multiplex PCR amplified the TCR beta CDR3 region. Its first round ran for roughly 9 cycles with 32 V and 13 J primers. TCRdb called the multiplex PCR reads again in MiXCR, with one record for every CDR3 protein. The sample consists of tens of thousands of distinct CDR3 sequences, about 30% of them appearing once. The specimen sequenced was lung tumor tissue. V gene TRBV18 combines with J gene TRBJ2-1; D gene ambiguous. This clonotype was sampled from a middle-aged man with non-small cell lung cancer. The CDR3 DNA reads TGTGCCAGCTCACCGCCGGGCCCCTACAATGAGCAGTTCTTC. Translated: CASSPPGPYNEQFF.